This T cell receptor (beta chain) was profiled in a study of blood T cells in healthy people across ages (dated by TCRdb to between 2014 and 2017). Describing the broader study: In model experiments, template switching captured roughly one uniquely barcoded TCR beta cDNA molecule for every two T cells. The study measured age-related changes in TCR beta repertoire diversity using deep sequencing normalized with unique cDNA molecular identifiers. Four age groups were formed from the donors: young (average approximately 16 years), middle-aged (approximately 39), aged (approximately 60) and long-lived (around 82). To avoid experimental bias, donors of different ages were distributed randomly across sequencing lanes. For two donors (one aged 18 to 30 and one aged 80 or older), the study analyzed two additional independent replicas of 1 million unique cDNA reads from the same blood draw.

In regard to this clonotype: The antigen it recognizes is unknown. Relative to the germline gene, one junction end is altered; a read error may explain this.

General conclusions and limits of the study: Because the CMV infection status of the donors was unknown, age-related changes in expanded clonotypes may potentially have been confounded. Conclusive comparison of naive and antigen-experienced compartments was prevented by the profiling of bulk unsorted PBMCs. Compared with the aged group, more naive CD4+ T cells, fewer expanded clones and increased TCR diversity were shown by the long-lived group, suggesting age selection. The percentage of naive T cells measured by flow cytometry correlated strongly with observed TCR beta diversity. Estimates of total diversity based on one million sequenced T cells were regarded as lower bounds and as underestimates. Observed TCR beta diversity per million T cells fell roughly linearly with age, and a significant reduction was already apparent by age roughly 40.

The donors were 40 or so Caucasian individuals from Russia, aged about 6 to 100 years, who were systemically healthy. Each donor gave 9.5 to 10 milliliters of peripheral blood, drawn into EDTA-treated Vacutainer tubes. Ficoll-Paque density-gradient centrifugation was used to isolate PBMCs, with at least 7 million per sample. Total RNA, at least 6 micrograms per sample, was extracted from PBMCs with Trizol reagent. For every donor, flow cytometry on a PBMC aliquot measured the percentage of naive CD45RAhigh/CD27high T cells. According to the germline V gene, CDR1 reads SQVTM and CDR2 reads ANQGSEA. Reading from cysteine to phenylalanine, the CDR3 counts 15 amino acids. CDR3 DNA only is kept here, 45 bases in frame from base 1. The library was built by means of 5' RACE. The instrument given in TCRdb is Illumina HiSeq 2500. A second PCR of about 6 to 12 cycles was performed with a sample-barcoded 5' primer and a J-beta primer mix. A unique molecular identifier was introduced onto each TCR beta cDNA molecule by a template-switch 5' adaptor carrying 12 random nucleotides. At least 2.5 million CDR3-containing paired-end reads were obtained from each sample. First-strand cDNA was synthesized from all RNA with the Mint cDNA synthesis kit, primed by a TRBC-specific oligonucleotide. All cDNA was treated with uracil-DNA glycosylase and then went through a first 18-cycle PCR with the universal primers M1SS and BC2_uni_R. As for how the authors treated the data: For normalization, 1 million high-quality reads, each with a distinct molecular identifier, were randomly selected from each sample. Reads sharing molecular identifiers were discarded rather than binned into consensus sequences. MiTCR, with a Q25 quality threshold and the strictest error-elimination algorithm, was used for CDR3 identification, clonotype clustering and error correction. Lower-bound total TCR beta diversity was estimated with a nonparametric unseen species model using Euler transformation. TCRdb took the public reads, trimmed them with fastp at Q25, ran MiXCR for clone calling and kept in-frame beta chains. Every distinct CDR3 protein forms one entry, paired with its most common genes and DNA. TCRdb's processing, not the authors', yielded these V and J calls. The sample table records approximately 730,000 distinct CDR3 sequences; approximately 55% of these occur just once. The ten largest clones add up to under 50% of the sample.

The TCR was taken from a man older than 75 in good health. Here the chain combines TRBV29-1 and TRBJ2-1, with TRBD2 identical over 9 junction bases. The sample consisted of blood. The sequenced DNA is TGCAGCGTTGAAGATAGGCTAGCGGGAATCTATGAGCGGTTCTTC. Its translation is CSVEDRLAGIYERFF.